The 25 T cell receptor beta chains below were found in one sample sequenced in a study of T cell responses to AZD1222 COVID-19 vaccine. Some clones are missing from TCRdb's copy, which holds only in-frame ones; the method was immunoSEQ multiplex PCR. Of roughly 100,000 clones in the sample, 82% were seen once. The specimen comprised peripheral blood, sampled on day 0 of AZD1222 vaccination. The source of these receptors is an adult in good health.

This clone was observed a handful of times. This chain connects TRBV19 to TRBJ1-6, with D maybe TRBD1 (6 bases). Germline values: CDR1 LNHDA, CDR2 SQIVND (reference sequence). Trimming removed 8 bases at V and 7 bases at J, with 15 bases between. This CDR3 spans 14 amino acids. The CDR3 region has the DNA TGTGCCAGTTGTCAGGGGAACTTGAATTCACCCCTCCACTTT. Encoded protein: CASCQGNLNSPLHF.

The V and J genes are TRBV5-6 and TRBJ1-4; a possible D gene is TRBD1 (5 bases). V lost 2 bases, J lost 2 bases, and 13 bases lay in between. Germline V CDR1 and CDR2: SGHDT, YYEEEE. The CDR3 covers 16 residues. DNA for the CDR3: TGTGCCAGCAGCTTTGATTTCAGGGCGACTAATGAAAAACTGTTTTTT. Translated, it gives CASSFDFRATNEKLFF.

V and J are TRBV11-2 and TRBJ2-2; 7 nucleotides match TRBD1. The ends lost 5 bases at V and 4 bases at J; junction bases unmatched: 7. There are 15 residues in the CDR3. Germline V lookup: CDR1 SGHAT, CDR2 FQNNGV. The CDR3 DNA sequence: TGTGCCAGCAGCCTAAATTCAGGGGGCACCGGGGAGCTGTTTTTT. It is translated as CASSLNSGGTGELFF.

This clone was recorded a few times. V usage is TRBV21-1 and J usage is TRBJ1-5; the D call in the table, TRBD1, was not verified against the DNA. TRBV21-1 is recorded as a pseudogene. The CDR3 spans 16 residues. In DNA form, the CDR3 reads TGTGCCAGCAGCAAAATGCCGGGACAGATAAATCAGCCCCAGCATTTT. Translated: CASSKMPGQINQPQHF.

The V and J genes are TRBV10-3 and TRBJ1-3, with TRBD1 as a possible D gene (6 bases). Looked up from germline, CDR1 is ENHRY and CDR2 is SYGVKD. The V gene lost 0 bases and the J gene lost 0 bases, with 9 bases spanning the gap. The CDR3 is 16 residues long. The CDR3 DNA reads as TGTGCCATCAGTGAGTCGGGGGCGAGCTCTGGAAACACCATATATTTT. Encoded protein: CAISESGASSGNTIYF.

Only a few counts were recorded for this clone. This chain joins TRBV11-2 and TRBJ2-2, with D possibly called TRBD1 or TRBD2 (5 bases each). Trimming stripped 5 bases from V and 1 base from J, with 17 bases between. This CDR3 is built from 17 residues. Germline CDR1 is SGHAT and CDR2 is FQNNGV. Written as DNA, the CDR3 is TGTGCCAGCAGCCCCCGTGGGGGTCCGCGGAACACCGGGGAGCTGTTTTTT. Translation gives CASSPRGGPRNTGELFF.

The chain couples TRBV9 to TRBJ2-3; TRBD1 agrees at 8 bases. J was trimmed by 2 bases and V by 5 bases; bases with no gene match: 4. This CDR3 is built from 14 residues. Germline V gene lookup returns CDR1 SGDLS and CDR2 YYNGEE. CDR3 sequence reads: CASRTGAHTDTQYF. CDR3 DNA sequence: TGTGCCAGCAGGACAGGGGCCCACACAGATACGCAGTATTTT.

The chain links TRBV7-9 to TRBJ1-1; D call uncertain. Trimming cost V 5 bases and J 8 bases, with 15 bases left between them. Germline assignment: CDR1 SEHNR and CDR2 FQNEAQ (reference sequence). This CDR3 is built from 13 residues. CDR3 sequence reads: CASSPLSKWEAFF. The CDR3 DNA reads as TGTGCCAGCAGCCCACTTAGCAAGTGGGAAGCTTTCTTT. Full variable domain (missing parts from reference TRBV7-9 and TRBJ1-1): DTGVSQNPRHKITKRGQNVTFRCDPISEHNRLYWYRQTLGQGPEFLTYFQNEAQLEKSRLLSDRFSAERPKGSFSTLEIQRTEQGDSAMYLCASSPLSKWEAFFGQGTRLTVV.

In its sample, this clone was seen a few times. The V and J genes are TRBV6-4 and TRBJ2-1, with TRBD1 as a possible D gene (5 bases). The CDR3 length is 13 residues. V gave up 6 bases and J gave up 10 bases, with 16 bases separating them. Germline CDR1 reads MRHNA; CDR2 reads SNTAGT. The CDR3 DNA follows: TGTGCCAGCAGAAACCTAGGGGTAGGCGAGCAGTTCTTC. Translating it yields CASRNLGVGEQFF.

The sample holds many counts of this clone. The chain combines TRBV6-2 or TRBV6-3 with TRBJ2-1; 14 bases match TRBD2. The CDR3 has 15 amino acids. Losses at the gene ends were 5 bases for V and 8 bases for J; bases not matched to a gene: 5. The V gene's germline CDR1 is MNHEY and CDR2 SVGEGT. The CDR3 loop reads CASSGLAGGIDEQFF. The CDR3 bases are TGTGCCAGCAGTGGACTAGCGGGGGGAATAGATGAGCAGTTCTTC.

The rearrangement uses TRBV7-9 and TRBJ1-3; D is unclear. This CDR3 comprises 13 residues. The germline gives CDR1 SEHNR, CDR2 FQNEAQ (reference sequence). Trimming took off 1 base at V and 4 bases at J, with 5 bases between the two ends. This CDR3 is CASSLGLGNTIYF. In DNA form, the CDR3 reads TGTGCCAGCAGCTTAGGATTGGGAAACACCATATATTTT. Based on the CDR3 plus reference TRBV7-9 and TRBJ1-3, the full variable domain is DTGVSQNPRHKITKRGQNVTFRCDPISEHNRLYWYRQTLGQGPEFLTYFQNEAQLEKSRLLSDRFSAERPKGSFSTLEIQRTEQGDSAMYLCASSLGLGNTIYFGEGSWLTVV.

The chain recombines TRBV19 with TRBJ1-1; D is unresolved. With 9 bases removed from V and 1 base from J, the gap between germline ends came to 15 bases. The CDR3 contains 14 residues. Germline values: CDR1 LNHDA, CDR2 SQIVND (reference sequence). CDR3 region: CASQREQANTEAFF. CDR3 DNA: TGTGCCAGCCAAAGAGAGCAGGCGAACACTGAAGCTTTCTTT.

This clone was recorded a few times. The chain links TRBV19 to TRBJ1-2; 9 bases align to TRBD1. V lost 5 bases and J lost 1; bases outside the gene matches: 14. This CDR3 has 18 amino acids. CDR1 and CDR2 (germline): LNHDA, SQIVND (reference sequence). CDR3 in amino acids: CASSSSGTGTNFNYGYTF. The CDR3, as DNA: TGTGCCAGTAGTTCCTCCGGGACAGGGACGAACTTTAACTATGGCTACACCTTC.

The gene calls are TRBV5-6 and TRBJ2-3, with D perhaps matching TRBD1 (5 bases). The germline V gene has CDR1 SGHDT and CDR2 YYEEEE. CDR3 length: 13 residues. Trimming left V 1 base short and J 4 bases short, with 7 bases between. CDR3 amino acids: CASSLQGADTQYF. CDR3 DNA sequence: TGTGCCAGCAGCTTGCAAGGGGCAGATACGCAGTATTTT.

The J gene is TRBJ1-5, the V gene TRBV6-2 or TRBV6-3; D possibly corresponds to TRBD1 (6 bases). This CDR3 is 15 amino acids long. Germline V lookup: CDR1 MNHEY, CDR2 SVGEGT. The V end lost 4 bases, the J end lost 10 bases, and 20 bases lay between the germline ends. The CDR3 DNA follows: TGTGCCAGCAGTTTAACTTTACAGGGAGGAGATCCCCAGCATTTT. Amino acid sequence: CASSLTLQGGDPQHF.

The J gene is TRBJ2-2, the V gene TRBV4-2; the D gene is possibly TRBD1 (6 bases). CDR3 length equals 12 residues. Germline V gene data show CDR1 as LGHNA and CDR2 as YNFKEQ. The V and J ends lost 6 bases and 7 bases respectively, with 9 bases between them. CDR3: CASSKGVGELFF. CDR3 coding DNA: TGTGCCAGCAGTAAGGGGGTCGGGGAGCTGTTTTTT.

The gene calls are TRBV5-1 and TRBJ1-2; 8 bases line up with TRBD1. The V segment lost 1 base and the J segment 8 bases; nucleotides outside the gene matches: 4. Germline values: CDR1 SGHRS, CDR2 YFSETQ. CDR3 length equals 13 residues. CDR3 DNA: TGCGCCAGCAGCTTGCCGGACAGGGTGGGCTACACCTTC. It encodes CASSLPDRVGYTF.

The chain joins TRBV2 to TRBJ2-2, with TRBD1 as a possible D gene (9 bases). V was shortened by 5 bases and J by 5 bases, with 18 bases between the two germline ends. This CDR3 comprises 16 residues. Germline lookup yields CDR1 SNHLY and CDR2 FYNNEI. The CDR3 reads CASSRGGTGWTGELFF. The CDR3 region has the DNA TGTGCCAGCAGTCGGGGGGGGACAGGGTGGACCGGGGAGCTGTTTTTT.

This clone has just a few counts. The CDR3 sequence is CASSVESSLARVPGNTIYF. CDR3 in DNA: TGTGCCAGCAGCGTAGAAAGTTCTCTTGCTCGGGTTCCTGGAAACACCATATATTTT. This rearrangement joins TRBV9 to TRBJ1-3, with D hard to call. The CDR3 loop spans 19 amino acids. CDR1 and CDR2 (germline): SGDLS, YYNGEE. With 0 bases removed from V and 2 bases from J, the gap between germline ends came to 21 bases.

The gene calls are TRBV4-1 and TRBJ2-1, with TRBD2 as a possible D gene (5 bases). V was clipped by 0 bases and J by 9 bases, with 9 bases between them. Germline CDR1 MGHRA, CDR2 YSYEKL. CDR3 length equals 13 residues. The CDR3 loop reads CASSQELVSEQFF. The CDR3 bases are TGCGCCAGCAGCCAAGAACTAGTTAGTGAGCAGTTCTTC.

The V call is TRBV11-2, the J call TRBJ1-1, with TRBD1 matching 7 bases. CDR1 and CDR2 from the germline V gene are SGHAT and FQNNGV. J lost 3 bases, V lost 3 bases, and 10 bases had no gene match. CDR3 length: 16 residues. In nucleotides, the CDR3 is TGTGCCAGCAGCTTTCCCCAGGGGGAGGAGTACACTGAAGCTTTCTTT. As protein: CASSFPQGEEYTEAFF.

V usage is TRBV27 and J usage is TRBJ1-5; D is possibly TRBD1 (5 bases). The CDR3 extends over 16 amino acids. Germline lookup yields CDR1 MNHEY and CDR2 SMNVEV (reference sequence). The V end was cut by 1 base, the J end by 9 bases, with 19 bases between. The CDR3 region is CASSLLAGQGPGPQHF. The CDR3 DNA follows: TGTGCCAGCAGTTTATTGGCAGGGCAGGGTCCTGGGCCCCAGCATTTT.

The rearrangement links TRBV19 to TRBJ1-3; 7 bases align to TRBD1. The CDR3 has 17 residues. The germline gives CDR1 LNHDA, CDR2 SQIVND (reference sequence). J lost 0 bases, V lost 7 bases, and 12 bases had no gene match. This CDR3 is CASTSQGSLSSGNTIYF. The CDR3 DNA sequence: TGTGCCAGTACCTCACAGGGGTCCCTAAGCTCTGGAAACACCATATATTTT.

V usage is TRBV30 and J usage is TRBJ1-4; no definite D call. This CDR3 has 16 residues. V lost 0 bases to trimming and J lost 0 bases, with 11 bases between them. CDR1 is GTSNPN and CDR2 is SVGIG in the germline V gene (reference sequence). CDR3 bases: TGTGCCTGGAGTGTACGGCAGCTTGCAACTAATGAAAAACTGTTTTTT. It codes for CAWSVRQLATNEKLFF.

The chain recombines TRBV6-5 with TRBJ2-3, with D possibly TRBD2 on 7 matching bases. Germline V gene lookup returns CDR1 MNHEY and CDR2 SVGAGI. This CDR3 contains 13 residues. The CDR3 loop is CPRGRGSTDTQYF. CDR3 bases: TGTCCCCGGGGGCGGGGGAGCACAGATACGCAGTATTTT.